This section outlines one T cell receptor (beta chain) sequence together with its context. This entry comes from a study of beta chain features in type 1 diabetes. Reverse transcribing all isolated RNA meant expressed TCRB transcripts were sequenced. Clones were sequenced by immunoSEQ multiplex PCR, and TCRdb holds only the in-frame ones, with some missing. The sample has 300,000 to 400,000 clones; 8% to 13% are singletons. The CDR3 runs 16 residues. Germline values: CDR1 SGHTA, CDR2 FQGNSA. The junction had 8 bases not matched to a gene; V was cut back by 1 base and J by 5 bases. The receptor was isolated from a woman aged 25 to 39 in good health. The chain is built from TRBV7-2 and TRBJ2-5; 9 positions match TRBD1. The sample was naive CD4+ T cells from blood. This CDR3 is CASSLGVTGGRETQYF. The DNA for the CDR3 is TGTGCCAGCAGCTTAGGGGTTACAGGGGGCCGGGAGACCCAGTACTTC. Combining the CDR3 with reference TRBV7-2 and TRBJ2-5 gives the whole variable domain GAGVSQSPSNKVTEKGKDVELRCDPISGHTALYWYRQSLGQGLEFLIYFQGNSAPDKSGLPSDRFSAERTGGSVSTLTIQRTQQEDSAVYLCASSLGVTGGRETQYFGPGTRLLVL.